These 23 T cell receptor beta chains originate from one sample sequenced in a study of siplizumab effects on memory and regulatory T cells. Generated by immunoSEQ multiplex PCR, the TCRdb table keeps only in-frame clones and is missing some. The sample lists about 100,000 clones, 91% occurring once. Sequencing was done on a sample of CD4+ T cells sorted from blood. The receptors were sampled from a human donor in good health. Some clones in this sample may be carry-over from other donors' samples.

The chain recombines TRBV6-1 with TRBJ1-5; perhaps TRBD1 as D (6 bases). The CDR3 runs to 17 residues. The V and J ends lost 6 bases and 2 bases respectively, with 20 bases between them. The germline CDR1 and CDR2 sequences are MNHNS and SASEGT. CDR3 sequence (DNA): TGTGCCAGCAGCGAAACCCGCCAGGGGTATGGCAATCAGCCCCAGCATTTT. Translation: CASSETRQGYGNQPQHF.

This chain uses TRBV5-1 with TRBJ2-1, with 9 bases identical to TRBD1. The V and J ends lost 6 bases and 7 bases, in that order; junction bases with no gene match: 11. Germline CDR1 SGHRS, CDR2 YFSETQ. The CDR3 totals 15 residues. In nucleotides, the CDR3 is TGCGCCAGCACCACGCTTGTTGGGACAGGGAATGAGCAGTTCTTC. Translating gives CASTTLVGTGNEQFF.

This chain links TRBV6-6 with TRBJ1-3; a weak D match, TRBD1 (5 bases). CDR1 and CDR2 (germline): MNHNY, SVGAGI (reference sequence). V lost 2 bases, J lost 4 bases, and 12 bases lay in between. The CDR3 loop spans 15 amino acids. As DNA, the CDR3 is TGTGCCAGCAGTTACCCTGACAGCTTAGGAAACACCATATATTTT. Translation gives CASSYPDSLGNTIYF.

CDR3 in amino acids: CASSPLAGNEQFF. The CDR3 coding sequence is TGTGCCAGCAGCCCACTAGCAGGGAATGAGCAGTTCTTC. The rearrangement uses TRBV7-3 and TRBJ2-1, with D perhaps TRBD2 (6 bases). Germline CDR1 and CDR2: SGHTA and FQGTGA. V was pared by 5 bases and J by 7 bases, with 12 bases between. CDR3 length equals 13 residues.

The rearrangement joins TRBV5-1 to TRBJ2-1; D is tentatively TRBD1 or TRBD2 (7 bases each). Trimming pared 4 bases from V and 7 bases from J, leaving 15 bases between. Germline loops: CDR1 SGHRS, CDR2 YFSETQ. The CDR3 is made up of 14 amino acids. The CDR3 protein is CASSLDQGGNEQFF. In DNA form, the CDR3 reads TGCGCCAGCAGCCTAGACCAGGGGGGGAATGAGCAGTTCTTC.

This sequence joins TRBV28 and TRBJ2-5; no clear D. The CDR3 is 14 amino acids. Trimming shortened V by 2 bases and J by 1 base, and 8 bases separated the two germline ends. Germline loops: CDR1 MDHEN, CDR2 SYDVKM. For the CDR3, the DNA is TGTGCCAGCAGTTTAGCCCCCTTCCAAGAGACCCAGTACTTC. Amino acids: CASSLAPFQETQYF.

The chain links TRBV6-6 to TRBJ2-7; 9 nucleotides line up with TRBD2. The CDR3 runs to 15 residues. Per germline, CDR1 MNHNY and CDR2 SVGAGI (reference sequence). Trimming removed 7 bases from V and 2 bases from J; junction bases left unmatched: 9. The CDR3 protein is CASTGGAGGTYEQYF. The CDR3 DNA reads TGTGCCAGCACCGGTGGCGCGGGAGGGACCTACGAGCAGTACTTC.

V gene TRBV11-1 combines with J gene TRBJ2-7; 8 bases line up with TRBD2. Per the germline V gene, CDR1 is SGHAT and CDR2 is FQDESV (reference sequence). After removal of 5 bases from V and 0 bases from J, the junction contained 15 bases not matched to a gene. This CDR3 has 18 residues. DNA of the CDR3: TGTGCCAGCAGCCCTTCTATAGGCGGGAGGTCCTACTCCTACGAGCAGTACTTC. Translation gives CASSPSIGGRSYSYEQYF.

The chain combines TRBV5-1 with TRBJ2-1; either TRBD1 or TRBD2 may supply D (5 bases each). CDR3 length: 15 amino acids. Germline CDR1 and CDR2: SGHRS and YFSETQ. The germline V and J ends were trimmed by 2 bases and 4 bases, with 13 bases remaining between them. The CDR3 loop is CASSLTGTSYNEQFF. CDR3 in DNA: TGCGCCAGCAGCTTAACCGGGACGAGTTACAATGAGCAGTTCTTC.

The V call is TRBV6-5, the J call TRBJ2-1; perhaps D is TRBD1 or TRBD2 (7 bases each). The CDR3 extends over 15 amino acids. Trimming left V 10 bases short and J 0 bases short, with 16 bases between. From germline, CDR1 is MNHEY and CDR2 SVGAGI. In nucleotides, the CDR3 is TGTGCCACCCAGGGGGGGTCACACTCCTACAATGAGCAGTTCTTC. The encoded protein is CATQGGSHSYNEQFF.

The chain has TRBV4-2 and TRBJ1-5; D unresolved. The ends were cut back, 0 bases at V and 0 bases at J, with 9 bases in the middle. The CDR3 spans 16 residues. Germline V gene data show CDR1 as LGHNA and CDR2 as YNFKEQ. The CDR3: CASSQEAGYSNQPQHF. The CDR3 DNA is TGTGCCAGCAGCCAAGAAGCTGGATATAGCAATCAGCCCCAGCATTTT.

The rearrangement links TRBV6-5 to TRBJ2-5, with 7 positions matching TRBD1. V was pared by 5 bases and J by 2 bases, with 5 bases of the junction left unmatched. This CDR3 has 14 residues. CDR1 is MNHEY, CDR2 SVGAGI, per germline. This CDR3 reads CASSDRDRQETQYF. The CDR3 DNA reads TGTGCCAGCAGTGACCGGGACAGACAAGAGACCCAGTACTTC.

As to this clone: An end of the junction does not agree with germline; a read error may underlie this. The chain is built from TRBV5-4 and TRBJ2-2, with 9 bases matching TRBD1. The CDR3 length is 15 residues. Germline CDR1 SGHNT, CDR2 YYREEE (reference sequence). DNA of the CDR3: TGTGCCAGCAGATTGGGACAGGGTGGCACCGGGGAGCTGTTTTTT. Translation: CASRLGQGGTGELFF.

This clone turned up a few times. This rearrangement joins TRBV28 to TRBJ2-2, with TRBD2 matching 11 bases. This CDR3 spans 18 amino acids. V trimming: 9 bases; J trimming: 2 bases; junction bases outside the gene matches: 14. Germline V gene sequence: CDR1 MDHEN, CDR2 SYDVKM. The CDR3, as DNA: TGTGCCAGTACCTCCCCCCGTAGCGGGAGGGCAAACACCGGGGAGCTGTTTTTT. This sequence encodes CASTSPRSGRANTGELFF.

The chain recombines TRBV6-5 with TRBJ2-7; 11 bases agree with TRBD2. The germline V gene has CDR1 MNHEY and CDR2 SVGAGI. The CDR3 sequence is 13 residues long. With V trimmed by 6 bases and J by 7 bases, 5 bases remained unmatched. The CDR3 region has the DNA TGTGCCAGCAGAGTAGCGGGAGGGTCTGAGCAGTACTTC. This codes for CASRVAGGSEQYF.

The J gene is TRBJ1-5, the V gene TRBV19, with unresolved D. Between the trimmed V and J ends, which lost 1 base and 5 bases, there was a span of 3 bases. The CDR3 length is 12 residues. Germline V gene lookup returns CDR1 LNHDA and CDR2 SQIVND (reference sequence). CDR3 in amino acids: CASSIAHQPQHF. The CDR3 bases are TGTGCCAGTAGTATAGCTCATCAGCCCCAGCATTTT. The full variable domain, in which reference TRBV19 and TRBJ1-5 provide the parts outside the CDR3, is DGGITQSPKYLFRKEGQNVTLSCEQNLNHDAMYWYRQDPGQGLRLIYYSQIVNDFQKGDIAEGYSVSREKKESFPLTVTSAQKNPTAFYLCASSIAHQPQHFGDGTRLSIL.

This chain joins TRBV7-8 and TRBJ1-4; TRBD1 might be the D (5 bases). This CDR3 region has 14 residues. V shed 5 bases and J shed 4 bases, with 11 bases lying between them. Germline V CDR1 and CDR2: SGHVS, FQNEAQ. CDR3 in DNA: TGTGCCAGCAGCCTGGGACGGCTTAATGAAAAACTGTTTTTT. Translating gives CASSLGRLNEKLFF.

A single count supports this clone. The rearrangement uses TRBV7-8 and TRBJ2-1; D gene uncertain. Trimming removed 3 bases at V and 7 bases at J, with 10 bases between. The germline V gene has CDR1 SGHVS and CDR2 FQNEAQ. This CDR3 has 13 amino acids. The CDR3 reads CASSFGSGNEQFF. The CDR3 bases are TGTGCCAGCAGCTTCGGGTCCGGGAATGAGCAGTTCTTC.

The rearrangement joins TRBV30 to TRBJ2-7; 11 bases are a match to TRBD2. Germline-derived CDR1 and CDR2 are GTSNPN and SVGIG (reference sequence). After removal of 4 bases from V and 5 bases from J, the junction contained 1 base not matched to a gene. The CDR3 spans 12 residues. The CDR3 region has the DNA TGTGCCTGGACTAGCGGGAGGCACGAGCAGTACTTC. Residues: CAWTSGRHEQYF.

The genes are TRBV5-4 and TRBJ2-7, with D uncertain. Germline CDR1 reads SGHNT; CDR2 reads YYREEE (reference sequence). The CDR3 sequence is 14 residues long. Between the trimmed V and J ends, which lost 0 bases and 3 bases, there was a span of 10 bases. The CDR3 loop is CASSLDLGNYEQYF. CDR3 sequence (DNA): TGTGCCAGCAGCTTGGATCTTGGGAACTACGAGCAGTACTTC.

This chain uses TRBV18 with TRBJ1-2; possible D gene TRBD1, 6 bases. Trimming took off 2 bases at V and 3 bases at J, with 7 bases between the two ends. The CDR3 totals 13 residues. Germline V lookup: CDR1 KGHSH, CDR2 LQKENI. DNA of the CDR3: TGTGCCAGCTCACCAGAGGGGGACTATGGCTACACCTTC. It is translated as CASSPEGDYGYTF.

This sequence joins TRBV5-4 and TRBJ2-2; D uncertain. Germline CDR1 is SGHNT and CDR2 is YYREEE (reference sequence). The CDR3 spans 15 residues. The V end was cut by 0 bases, the J end by 5 bases, with 11 bases between. CDR3 protein: CASSLGESLTGELFF. In DNA form, the CDR3 reads TGTGCCAGCAGCTTGGGTGAGAGCTTAACCGGGGAGCTGTTTTTT.

CDR3 nucleotide sequence: TGTGCCAGCAGCTTATCCAGGGGCCTTAGCACAGATACGCAGTATTTT. Its translation is CASSLSRGLSTDTQYF. The genes are TRBV7-2 and TRBJ2-3; the D gene is possibly TRBD1 (6 bases). Germline-derived CDR1 and CDR2 are SGHTA and FQGNSA. This CDR3 region has 16 residues. Trimming pared 2 bases from V and 0 bases from J, leaving 12 bases between.